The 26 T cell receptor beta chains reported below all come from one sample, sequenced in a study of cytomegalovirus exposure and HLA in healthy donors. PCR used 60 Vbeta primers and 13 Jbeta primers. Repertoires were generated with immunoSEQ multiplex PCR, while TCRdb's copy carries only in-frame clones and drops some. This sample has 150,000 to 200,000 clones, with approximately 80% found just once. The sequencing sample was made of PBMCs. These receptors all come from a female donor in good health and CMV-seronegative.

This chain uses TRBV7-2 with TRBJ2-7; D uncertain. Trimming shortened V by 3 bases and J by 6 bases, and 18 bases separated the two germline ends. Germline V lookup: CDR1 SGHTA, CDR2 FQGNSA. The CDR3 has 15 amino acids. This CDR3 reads CASSFSSATHGEQYF. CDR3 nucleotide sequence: TGTGCCAGCAGCTTTAGCTCGGCTACCCATGGCGAGCAGTACTTC.

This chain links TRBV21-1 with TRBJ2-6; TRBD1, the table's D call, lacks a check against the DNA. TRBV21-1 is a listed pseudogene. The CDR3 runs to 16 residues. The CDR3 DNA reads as TGTGCCAGCAGCAAACAGGGGGCCTCGGGGGCCAACGTCCTGACTTTC. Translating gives CASSKQGASGANVLTF.

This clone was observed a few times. The CDR3 protein is CAWSVDRGSSKLFF. For the CDR3, the DNA is TGTGCCTGGAGTGTGGACAGGGGGTCGTCAAAACTGTTTTTT. The chain has TRBV30 and TRBJ1-4; 10 bases map to TRBD1. The ends lost 0 bases at V and 10 bases at J; junction bases unmatched: 5. CDR1 is GTSNPN, CDR2 SVGIG, per germline (reference sequence). The length of the CDR3 is 14 residues. The variable domain in full, completed from reference TRBV30 and TRBJ1-4, reads SQTIHQWPATLVQPVGSPLSLECTVEGTSNPNLYWYRQAAGRGLQLLFYSVGIGQISSEVPQNLSASRPQDRQFILSSKKLLLSDSGFYLCAWSVDRGSSKLFFGSGTQLSVL.

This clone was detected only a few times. This chain's CDR3 is CASSLTGQGLTGELFF. The CDR3 DNA reads as TGTGCCAGCAGCTTGACCGGGCAGGGTCTGACCGGGGAGCTGTTTTTT. The chain employs TRBV5-4 and TRBJ2-2, with D possibly matching TRBD1 (5 bases). Germline CDR1 SGHNT, CDR2 YYREEE (reference sequence). Between the trimmed V and J ends, which lost 1 base and 5 bases, there was a span of 15 bases. The CDR3 runs 16 residues.

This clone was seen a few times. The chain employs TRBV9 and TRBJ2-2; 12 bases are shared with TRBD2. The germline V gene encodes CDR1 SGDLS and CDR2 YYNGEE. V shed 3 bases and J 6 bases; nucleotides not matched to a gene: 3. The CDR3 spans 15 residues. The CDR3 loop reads CASSGGLAGSGELFF. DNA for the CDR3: TGTGCCAGCAGCGGGGGACTAGCGGGCTCCGGGGAGCTGTTTTTT.

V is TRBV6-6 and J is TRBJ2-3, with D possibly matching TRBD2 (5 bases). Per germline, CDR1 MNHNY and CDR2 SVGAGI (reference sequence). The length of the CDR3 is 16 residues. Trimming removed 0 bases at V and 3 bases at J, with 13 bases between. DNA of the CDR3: TGTGCCAGCAGTTACTCTTGGGAGTGGCGGACAGATACGCAGTATTTT. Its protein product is CASSYSWEWRTDTQYF.

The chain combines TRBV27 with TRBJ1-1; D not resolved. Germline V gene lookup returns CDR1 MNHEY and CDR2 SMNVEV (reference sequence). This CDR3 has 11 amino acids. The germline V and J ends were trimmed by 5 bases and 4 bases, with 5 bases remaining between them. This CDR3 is CASSHGTEAFF. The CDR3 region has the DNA TGTGCCAGCAGTCACGGCACTGAAGCTTTCTTT.

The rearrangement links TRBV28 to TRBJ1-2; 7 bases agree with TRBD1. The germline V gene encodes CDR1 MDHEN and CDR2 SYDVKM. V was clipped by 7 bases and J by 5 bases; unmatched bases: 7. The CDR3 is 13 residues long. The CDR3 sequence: CASTGTASYGYTF. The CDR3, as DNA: TGTGCCAGCACTGGGACAGCTTCTTATGGCTACACCTTC.

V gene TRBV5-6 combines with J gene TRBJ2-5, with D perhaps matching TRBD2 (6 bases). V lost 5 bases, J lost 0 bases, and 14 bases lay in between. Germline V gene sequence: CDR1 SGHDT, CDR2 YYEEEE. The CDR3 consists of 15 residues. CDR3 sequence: CASRLGLTYQETQYF. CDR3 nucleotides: TGTGCCAGCAGGCTCGGACTAACCTACCAAGAGACCCAGTACTTC.

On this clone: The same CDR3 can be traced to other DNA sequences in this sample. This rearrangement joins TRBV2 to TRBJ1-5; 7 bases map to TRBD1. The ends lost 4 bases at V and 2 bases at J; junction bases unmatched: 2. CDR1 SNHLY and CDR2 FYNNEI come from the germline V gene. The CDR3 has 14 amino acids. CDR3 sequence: CASSGTGGNQPQHF. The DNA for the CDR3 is TGTGCCAGCAGTGGTACAGGGGGCAATCAGCCCCAGCATTTT.

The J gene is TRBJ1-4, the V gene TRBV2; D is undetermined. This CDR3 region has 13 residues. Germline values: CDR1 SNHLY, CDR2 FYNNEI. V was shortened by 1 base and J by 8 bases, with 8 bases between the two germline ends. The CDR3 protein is CASSEEFREKLFF. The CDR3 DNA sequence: TGTGCCAGCAGTGAAGAGTTCCGGGAAAAACTGTTTTTT.

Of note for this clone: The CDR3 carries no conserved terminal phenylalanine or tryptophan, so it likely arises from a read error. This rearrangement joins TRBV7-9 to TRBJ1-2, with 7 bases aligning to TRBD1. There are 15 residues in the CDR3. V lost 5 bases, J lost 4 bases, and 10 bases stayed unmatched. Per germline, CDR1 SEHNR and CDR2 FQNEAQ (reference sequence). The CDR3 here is CASSKQQGSIYGYTL. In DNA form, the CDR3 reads TGTGCCAGCAGCAAACAACAGGGGAGCATCTATGGCTACACCCTC.

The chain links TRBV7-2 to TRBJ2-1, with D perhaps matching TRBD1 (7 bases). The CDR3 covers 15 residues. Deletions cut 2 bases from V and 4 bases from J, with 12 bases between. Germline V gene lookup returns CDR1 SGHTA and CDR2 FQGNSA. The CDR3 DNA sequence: TGTGCCAGCAGCTTAAGCCAGGGGGGATACAATGAGCAGTTCTTC. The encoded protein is CASSLSQGGYNEQFF. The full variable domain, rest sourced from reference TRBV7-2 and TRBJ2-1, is GAGVSQSPSNKVTEKGKDVELRCDPISGHTALYWYRQSLGQGLEFLIYFQGNSAPDKSGLPSDRFSAERTGGSVSTLTIQRTQQEDSAVYLCASSLSQGGYNEQFFGPGTRLTVL.

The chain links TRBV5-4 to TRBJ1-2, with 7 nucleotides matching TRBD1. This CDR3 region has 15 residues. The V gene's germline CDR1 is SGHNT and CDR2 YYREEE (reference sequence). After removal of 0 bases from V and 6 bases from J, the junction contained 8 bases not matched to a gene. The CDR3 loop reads CASSLGTGLFDGYTF. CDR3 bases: TGTGCCAGCAGCTTGGGGACAGGCCTCTTCGATGGCTACACCTTC.

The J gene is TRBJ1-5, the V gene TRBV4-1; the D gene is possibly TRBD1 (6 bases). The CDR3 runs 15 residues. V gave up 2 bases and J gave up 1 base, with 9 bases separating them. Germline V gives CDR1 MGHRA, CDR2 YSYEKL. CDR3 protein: CASSQQGQSNQPQHF. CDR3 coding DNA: TGCGCCAGCAGCCAACAGGGGCAGAGCAATCAGCCCCAGCATTTT.

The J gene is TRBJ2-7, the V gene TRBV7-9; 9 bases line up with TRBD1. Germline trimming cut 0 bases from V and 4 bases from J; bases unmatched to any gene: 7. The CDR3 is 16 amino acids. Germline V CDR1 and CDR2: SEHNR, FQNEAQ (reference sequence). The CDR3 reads CASSLAGGQGTYEQYF. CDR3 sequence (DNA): TGTGCCAGCAGCTTAGCTGGCGGACAGGGGACATACGAGCAGTACTTC.

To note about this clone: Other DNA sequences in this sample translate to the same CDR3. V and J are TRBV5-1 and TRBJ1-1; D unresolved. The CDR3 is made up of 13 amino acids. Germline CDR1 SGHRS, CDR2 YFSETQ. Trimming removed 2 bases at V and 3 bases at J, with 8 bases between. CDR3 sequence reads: CASSLVGDTEAFF. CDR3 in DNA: TGCGCCAGCAGCTTAGTTGGAGACACTGAAGCTTTCTTT.

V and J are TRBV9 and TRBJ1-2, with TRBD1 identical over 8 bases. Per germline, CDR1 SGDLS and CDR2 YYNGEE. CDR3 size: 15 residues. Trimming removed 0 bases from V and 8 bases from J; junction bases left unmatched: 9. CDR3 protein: CASSVGSGGAGGYTF. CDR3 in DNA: TGTGCCAGCAGCGTAGGTTCAGGGGGCGCAGGGGGCTACACCTTC.

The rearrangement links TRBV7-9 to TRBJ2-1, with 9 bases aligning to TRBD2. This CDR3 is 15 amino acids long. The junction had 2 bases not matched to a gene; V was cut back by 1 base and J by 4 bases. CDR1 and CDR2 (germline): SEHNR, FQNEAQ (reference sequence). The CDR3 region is CASSLVLAGYNEQFF. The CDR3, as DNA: TGTGCCAGCAGCTTAGTCCTAGCGGGATACAATGAGCAGTTCTTC.

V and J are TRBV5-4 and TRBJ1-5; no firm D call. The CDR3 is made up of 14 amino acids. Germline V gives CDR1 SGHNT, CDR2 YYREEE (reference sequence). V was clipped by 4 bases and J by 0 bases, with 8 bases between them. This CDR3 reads CASSAGISNQPQHF. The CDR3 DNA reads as TGTGCCAGCAGCGCGGGGATTAGCAATCAGCCCCAGCATTTT.

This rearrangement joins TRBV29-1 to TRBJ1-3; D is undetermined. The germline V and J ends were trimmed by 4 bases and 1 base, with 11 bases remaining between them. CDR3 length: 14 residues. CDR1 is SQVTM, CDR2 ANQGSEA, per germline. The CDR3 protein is CSVGADPSGNTIYF. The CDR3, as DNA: TGCAGCGTTGGGGCAGATCCTTCTGGAAACACCATATATTTT.

The CDR3 DNA sequence: TGCGCCAGCAGCCAAGATCTAAGAGGGAGGGGGCCCCAGCATTTT. It encodes CASSQDLRGRGPQHF. V gene TRBV4-3 combines with J gene TRBJ1-5; tentatively, D is TRBD1 (5 bases). This CDR3 has 15 residues. Trimming shortened V by 0 bases and J by 9 bases, and 15 bases separated the two germline ends. Germline V gene data show CDR1 as LGHNA and CDR2 as YSLEER.

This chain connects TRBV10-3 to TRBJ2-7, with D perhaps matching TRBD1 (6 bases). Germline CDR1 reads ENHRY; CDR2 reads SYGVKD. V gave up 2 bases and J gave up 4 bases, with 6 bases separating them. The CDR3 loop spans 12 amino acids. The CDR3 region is CAISETGYEQYF. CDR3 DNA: TGTGCCATCAGTGAGACAGGGTACGAGCAGTACTTC.

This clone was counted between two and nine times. The CDR3 reads CASSYSGRWDSYEQYF. The CDR3 DNA sequence: TGTGCCAGCAGTTACTCGGGGCGGTGGGACTCCTACGAGCAGTACTTC. The rearrangement joins TRBV6-5 to TRBJ2-7; D may be TRBD1 (5 bases). V lost 0 bases and J lost 0, with 12 bases in between. The CDR3 runs 16 residues. Germline V CDR1 and CDR2: MNHEY, SVGAGI.

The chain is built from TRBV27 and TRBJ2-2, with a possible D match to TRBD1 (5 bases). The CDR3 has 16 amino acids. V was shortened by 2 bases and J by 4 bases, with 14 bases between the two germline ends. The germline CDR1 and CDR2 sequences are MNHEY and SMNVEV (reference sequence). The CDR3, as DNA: TGTGCCAGCAGTTTAGGACACCGGGTTTTCACCGGGGAGCTGTTTTTT. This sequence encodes CASSLGHRVFTGELFF.

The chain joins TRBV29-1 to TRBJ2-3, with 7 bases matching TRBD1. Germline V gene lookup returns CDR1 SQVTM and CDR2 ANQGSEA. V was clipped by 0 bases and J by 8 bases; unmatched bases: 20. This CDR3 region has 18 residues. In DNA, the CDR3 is TGCAGCGTTGAAGATGAATTAAGTTTGGGGACAGACACAATTACGCAGTATTTT. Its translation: CSVEDELSLGTDTITQYF.